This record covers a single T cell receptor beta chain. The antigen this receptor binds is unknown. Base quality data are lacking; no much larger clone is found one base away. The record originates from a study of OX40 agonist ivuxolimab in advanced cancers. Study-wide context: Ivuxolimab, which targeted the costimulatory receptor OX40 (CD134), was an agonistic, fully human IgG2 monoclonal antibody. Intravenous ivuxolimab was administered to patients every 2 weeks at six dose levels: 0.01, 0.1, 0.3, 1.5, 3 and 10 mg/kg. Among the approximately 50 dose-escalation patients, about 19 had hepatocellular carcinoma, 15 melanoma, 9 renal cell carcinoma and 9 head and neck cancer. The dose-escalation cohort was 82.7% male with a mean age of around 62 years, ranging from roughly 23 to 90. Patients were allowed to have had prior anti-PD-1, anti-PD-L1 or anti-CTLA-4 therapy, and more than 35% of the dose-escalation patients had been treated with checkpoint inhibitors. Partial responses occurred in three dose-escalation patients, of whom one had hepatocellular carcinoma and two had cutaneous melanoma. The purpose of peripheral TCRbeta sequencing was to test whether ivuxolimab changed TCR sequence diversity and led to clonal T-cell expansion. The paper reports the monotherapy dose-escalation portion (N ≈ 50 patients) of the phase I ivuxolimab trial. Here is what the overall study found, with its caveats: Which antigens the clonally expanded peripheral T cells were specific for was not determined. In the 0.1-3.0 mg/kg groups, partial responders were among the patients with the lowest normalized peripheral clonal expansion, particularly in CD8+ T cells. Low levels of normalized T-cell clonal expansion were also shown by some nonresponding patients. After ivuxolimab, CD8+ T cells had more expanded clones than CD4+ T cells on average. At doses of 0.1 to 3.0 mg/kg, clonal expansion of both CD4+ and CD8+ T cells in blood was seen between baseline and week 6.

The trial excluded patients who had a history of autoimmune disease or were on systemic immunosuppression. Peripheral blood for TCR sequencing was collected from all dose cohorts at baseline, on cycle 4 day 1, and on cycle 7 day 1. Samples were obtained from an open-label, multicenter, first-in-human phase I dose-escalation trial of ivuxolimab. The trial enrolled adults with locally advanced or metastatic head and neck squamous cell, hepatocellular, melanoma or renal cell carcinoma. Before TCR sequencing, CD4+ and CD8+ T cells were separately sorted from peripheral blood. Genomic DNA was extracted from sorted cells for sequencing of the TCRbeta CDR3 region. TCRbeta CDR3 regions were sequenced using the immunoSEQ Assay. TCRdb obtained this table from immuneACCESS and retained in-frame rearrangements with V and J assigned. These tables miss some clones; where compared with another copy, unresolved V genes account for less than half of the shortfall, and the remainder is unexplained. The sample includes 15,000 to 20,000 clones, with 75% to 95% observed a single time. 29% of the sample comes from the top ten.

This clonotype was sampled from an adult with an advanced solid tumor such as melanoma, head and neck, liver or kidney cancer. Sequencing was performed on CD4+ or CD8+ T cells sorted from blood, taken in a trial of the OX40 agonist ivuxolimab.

The bases read TGTGCCAGCAGTGACGATAGTGAACCCCCCTACAATGAGCAGTTCTTC. It translates as CASSDDSEPPYNEQFF. The sequence joins TRBV6-4 to TRBJ2-1; no confident D gene assignment can be made. Counted from cysteine to phenylalanine, this CDR3 has 16 amino acids. Kept here is only the CDR3 DNA, which spans 48 bases and is read in frame from base 1. Cut back by 2 bases and 2 bases, the V and J ends lie 13 bases apart. CDR1 and CDR2 are read off the germline V gene as MRHNA and SNTAGT.